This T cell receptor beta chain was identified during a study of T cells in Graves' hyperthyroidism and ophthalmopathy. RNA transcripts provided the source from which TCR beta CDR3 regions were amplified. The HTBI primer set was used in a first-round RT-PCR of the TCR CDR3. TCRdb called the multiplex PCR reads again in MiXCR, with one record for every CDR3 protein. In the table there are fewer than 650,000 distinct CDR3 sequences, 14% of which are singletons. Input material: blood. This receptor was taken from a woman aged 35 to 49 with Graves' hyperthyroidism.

CDR3 sequence (DNA): TGTGCCACCAGCAGAGATAGTGGCAGTCAGTACTTC. This translates into CATSRDSGSQYF. The gene calls are TRBV15 and TRBJ2-5; D is ambiguous. Germline assignment: CDR1 LNHNV and CDR2 YYDKDF (reference sequence). V was cut by 0 bases and J by 11 bases, with 10 bases left in between. This CDR3 contains 12 residues.